The 15 T cell receptor beta chains below come from one sample, sequenced in a study of blood T cell repertoires in COVID-19. TCRdb keeps only in-frame clones here, not all; method: immunoSEQ multiplex PCR. This table holds 150,000 to 200,000 clones, around 92% found once. The material sequenced was peripheral blood. Receptors originate from a young man with COVID-19, enrolled during active disease.

The chain has TRBV18 and TRBJ2-7; the match to TRBD2 covers 12 bases. V dropped 2 bases and J dropped 2; count of bases not matched to a gene: 7. Germline CDR1 is KGHSH and CDR2 is LQKENI. This CDR3 contains 17 residues. The CDR3 nucleotides are TGTGCCAGCTCACCAAGGACTAGCGGGGATCCCCCCTACGAGCAGTACTTC. Translating gives CASSPRTSGDPPYEQYF.

V and J are TRBV9 and TRBJ1-1; TRBD1 matches 9 bases. The CDR3 spans 15 residues. V shed 3 bases and J 0 bases; nucleotides not matched to a gene: 3. The germline V gene has CDR1 SGDLS and CDR2 YYNGEE. In nucleotides, the CDR3 is TGTGCCAGCAGCGGACAGGGGGACTTGAACACTGAAGCTTTCTTT. Translated, it gives CASSGQGDLNTEAFF.

The rearrangement uses TRBV28 and TRBJ1-5, with D unclear. Trimming removed 6 bases from V and 0 bases from J, with 15 bases in between. The CDR3 runs to 16 residues. CDR1 and CDR2 from the germline V gene are MDHEN and SYDVKM. The DNA for the CDR3 is TGTGCCAGCAGCAGGCCCACAGCTTATAGCAATCAGCCCCAGCATTTT. Translating it yields CASSRPTAYSNQPQHF.

This chain links TRBV28 with TRBJ1-6; 8 positions match TRBD1. Per the germline V gene, CDR1 is MDHEN and CDR2 is SYDVKM. CDR3 size: 16 residues. V shed 4 bases and J 3 bases; nucleotides not matched to a gene: 5. CDR3 sequence: CASSSPRGRYNSPLHF. The CDR3 DNA is TGTGCCAGCAGTTCTCCCAGGGGGCGCTATAATTCACCCCTCCACTTT.

The rearrangement uses TRBV5-1 and TRBJ2-2; maybe TRBD2 (6 bases). V dropped 3 bases and J dropped 2 bases, with 8 bases sitting between them. The CDR3 extends over 14 amino acids. Germline CDR1 is SGHRS and CDR2 is YFSETQ. The CDR3 bases are TGCGCCAGCAGCTCTAGCGTTAACACCGGGGAGCTGTTTTTT. Its translation is CASSSSVNTGELFF.

The chain's CDR3 is CASSKGQTGRRDTEAFF. The CDR3 DNA reads TGCGCCAGCAGCAAAGGACAGACGGGTAGAAGGGACACTGAAGCTTTCTTT. The rearrangement joins TRBV5-1 to TRBJ1-1, with D possibly TRBD1 on 6 matching bases. Germline V gives CDR1 SGHRS, CDR2 YFSETQ. Trimming took off 4 bases at V and 3 bases at J, with 22 bases between the two ends. The CDR3 length is 17 residues.

The chain combines TRBV11-2 with TRBJ1-1, with TRBD1 matching 8 bases. CDR1 is SGHAT, CDR2 FQNNGV, per germline. Trimming at V came to 3 bases and at J to 1 base, leaving 1 base not matched to a gene. This CDR3 comprises 14 residues. The CDR3 DNA follows: TGTGCCAGCAGCTTTGACAGGGGGAACACTGAAGCTTTCTTT. Translated: CASSFDRGNTEAFF.

The rearrangement links TRBV7-6 to TRBJ2-5; 8 bases are shared with TRBD2. This CDR3 is 16 amino acids long. V trimming: 1 base; J trimming: 5 bases; junction bases outside the gene matches: 9. CDR1 and CDR2 (germline): SGHVS, FNYEAQ. CDR3 region: CASSLEYRGLGETQYF. The CDR3 nucleotides read TGTGCCAGCAGCTTAGAGTATCGGGGACTAGGGGAGACCCAGTACTTC.

J is TRBJ1-2 and V is TRBV5-1; TRBD1 is a possible D gene (6 bases). The CDR3 runs to 15 residues. Trimming left V 6 bases short and J 8 bases short, with 23 bases between. Germline CDR1 and CDR2: SGHRS and YFSETQ. CDR3 DNA sequence: TGCGCCAGCAACCCATACCTGACAGGCTCGGCCGGCTACACCTTC. As protein: CASNPYLTGSAGYTF.

The V and J genes are TRBV7-3 and TRBJ1-1, with D possibly matching TRBD1 (6 bases). V shed 3 bases and J shed 1 base, with 9 bases lying between them. CDR1 and CDR2 (germline): SGHTA, FQGTGA. CDR3 length: 14 amino acids. CDR3 protein: CASSLTGQNTEAFF. In DNA form, the CDR3 reads TGTGCCAGCAGCTTGACAGGTCAGAACACTGAAGCTTTCTTT.

The rearrangement uses TRBV11-1 and TRBJ2-7; 9 bases fit TRBD2. This CDR3 has 14 amino acids. Germline V CDR1 and CDR2: SGHAT, FQDESV (reference sequence). V was pared by 6 bases and J by 1 base, with 4 bases of the junction left unmatched. The CDR3 sequence: CASRTSGGSYEQYF. The CDR3, as DNA: TGTGCCAGCAGGACCAGCGGGGGGTCCTACGAGCAGTACTTC.

This chain links TRBV3-1 (or the pseudogene TRBV3-2) with TRBJ1-1; TRBD1 might be the D (6 bases). Trimming stripped 4 bases from V and 7 bases from J, with 16 bases between. Germline V gene data show CDR1 as LGHDT and CDR2 as YNNKEL (reference sequence). The CDR3 sequence is 14 residues long. The CDR3 loop is CASSLAMRTVEAFF. The CDR3 DNA follows: TGTGCCAGCAGCCTCGCGATGCGGACAGTTGAAGCTTTCTTT.

Of note for this clone: Distinct nucleotide sequences in the sample also encode this CDR3. V is TRBV12-3 or TRBV12-4 and J is TRBJ2-7; 8 bases line up with TRBD1. This CDR3 region has 12 residues. Trimming removed 6 bases from V and 12 bases from J; junction bases left unmatched: 10. Here the CDR3 reads CASRPFQGASYF. CDR3 DNA: TGTGCCAGCAGGCCATTCCAGGGGGCGTCGTACTTC.

V gene TRBV7-9 combines with J gene TRBJ2-1; TRBD2 matches 11 bases. Germline loops: CDR1 SEHNR, CDR2 FQNEAQ (reference sequence). V was clipped by 5 bases and J by 3 bases; unmatched bases: 6. The CDR3 has 16 residues. CDR3 coding DNA: TGTGCCAGCAGCATGCGGACTAGCGGGCACTACAATGAGCAGTTCTTC. It yields the protein CASSMRTSGHYNEQFF.

The rearrangement uses TRBV6-5 and TRBJ1-3, with D possibly TRBD1 on 6 matching bases. The V end lost 0 bases, the J end lost 0 bases, and 9 bases lay between the germline ends. This CDR3 is built from 16 residues. Germline CDR1 and CDR2: MNHEY and SVGAGI. This CDR3 is CASSYSTGISGNTIYF. In DNA, the CDR3 is TGTGCCAGCAGTTACTCGACAGGAATCTCTGGAAACACCATATATTTT.